This T cell receptor beta chain was captured in a study of post-analysis software for immune sequencing data. Across the study: Recorded disease courses covered relapsing-remitting, secondary progressive and progressive-relapsing multiple sclerosis. Some patients had no subtype annotation. Broader study findings: Compared with controls, patients had more of roughly 5 TRBV segments, including TRBV5-6, TRBV5-1 and TRBV20-1. When the samples were clustered directly with F measure, those that had been prepared in the same batch showed strong co-clustering.

CDR1 is DFQATT, CDR2 SNEGSKA, per germline (reference sequence). CDR3 length: 14 residues. Between the trimmed V and J ends, which lost 6 bases and 8 bases, there was a span of 20 bases. A few counts support this clonotype. Its cognate antigen is unknown. Unique molecular identifiers had been added to the TCR beta cDNA libraries. When about 0.95 to 10 million T cells were used, they gave some 540,000 cDNA molecules. TCRdb recomputed calls from the PCR reads with MiXCR, one row per CDR3 protein. The data hold roughly 730,000 distinct CDR3 sequences, with less than 35% observed a single time. This rearrangement joins TRBV20-1 to TRBJ2-1, with D perhaps TRBD2 (6 bases). The sequence was obtained from a girl under 18 with multiple sclerosis. Sequenced input: blood. The CDR3 loop reads CSAPRREWGDEQFF. CDR3 nucleotides: TGCAGTGCCCCGAGGAGGGAGTGGGGGGATGAGCAGTTCTTC.